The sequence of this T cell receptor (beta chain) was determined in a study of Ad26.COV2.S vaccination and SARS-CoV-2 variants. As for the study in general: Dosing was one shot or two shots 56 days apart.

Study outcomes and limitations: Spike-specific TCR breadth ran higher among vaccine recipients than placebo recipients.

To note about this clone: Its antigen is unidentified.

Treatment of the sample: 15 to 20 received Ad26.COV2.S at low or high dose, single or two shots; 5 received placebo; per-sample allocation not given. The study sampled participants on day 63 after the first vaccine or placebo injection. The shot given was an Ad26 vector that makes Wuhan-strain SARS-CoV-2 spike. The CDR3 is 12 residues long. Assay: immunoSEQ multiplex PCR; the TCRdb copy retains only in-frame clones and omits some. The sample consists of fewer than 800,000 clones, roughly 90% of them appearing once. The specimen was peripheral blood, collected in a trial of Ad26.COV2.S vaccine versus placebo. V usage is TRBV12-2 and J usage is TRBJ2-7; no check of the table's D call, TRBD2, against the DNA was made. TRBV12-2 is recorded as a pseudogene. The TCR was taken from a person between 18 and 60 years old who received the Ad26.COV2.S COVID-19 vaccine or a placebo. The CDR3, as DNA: TGTGCAAGTCGCGGAGGGCGGGGCGAGCAGTACTTC. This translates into CASRGGRGEQYF.